The 10 T cell receptor beta chains below come from one sample, sequenced in a study of blood T cell repertoires in COVID-19. TCRdb keeps only in-frame clones here, not all; method: immunoSEQ multiplex PCR. The repertoire includes 150,000 to 200,000 clones, more than 75% of them detected once, and around a sixth sits in the top ten. The sample taken for sequencing was PBMCs or T cells enriched from blood (not recorded which). Every receptor here comes from a woman aged 45 to 65 with acute COVID-19.

V usage is TRBV5-1 and J usage is TRBJ2-7; 9 bases fit TRBD1. The germline CDR1 and CDR2 sequences are SGHRS and YFSETQ. Germline trimming cut 4 bases from V and 8 bases from J; bases unmatched to any gene: 10. There are 14 residues in the CDR3. The CDR3 reads CASSPGQGAPQQYV. DNA for the CDR3: TGCGCCAGCAGCCCGGGACAGGGTGCCCCTCAGCAGTACGTC.

The gene calls are TRBV5-1 and TRBJ2-3; possibly TRBD1 for D (6 bases). The V end lost 1 base, the J end lost 2 bases, and 8 bases lay between the germline ends. The CDR3 runs 14 residues. The germline V gene has CDR1 SGHRS and CDR2 YFSETQ. CDR3 DNA sequence: TGCGCCAGCAGCTTGACAGGGTACACAGATACGCAGTATTTT. This sequence encodes CASSLTGYTDTQYF. Variable domain in full (rest from reference TRBV5-1 and TRBJ2-3): KAGVTQTPRYLIKTRGQQVTLSCSPISGHRSVSWYQQTPGQGLQFLFEYFSETQRNKGNFPGRFSGRQFSNSRSEMNVSTLELGDSALYLCASSLTGYTDTQYFGPGTRLTVL.

The chain uses TRBV20-1 and TRBJ1-2, with no clear D. Per germline, CDR1 DFQATT and CDR2 SNEGSKA (reference sequence). V was pared by 7 bases and J by 0 bases, with 6 bases between. The CDR3 has 11 residues. In nucleotides, the CDR3 is TGCAGTGTAGCCGCTAACTATGGCTACACCTTC. It translates to CSVAANYGYTF.

The chain is built from TRBV28 and TRBJ2-7; 11 bases agree with TRBD1. Germline V CDR1 and CDR2: MDHEN, SYDVKM. Trimming at V came to 5 bases and at J to 4 bases, leaving 4 bases not matched to a gene. The CDR3 loop spans 14 amino acids. CDR3 coding DNA: TGTGCCAGCAGTCCCGGACAGGGGGCATACGAGCAGTACGTC. Encoded protein: CASSPGQGAYEQYV.

The CDR3 region has the DNA TGTGCCAGCAGCCTCGATACAGGGGCCGGGGAGCTGTTTTTT. It is translated as CASSLDTGAGELFF. The chain employs TRBV7-9 and TRBJ2-2; 7 bases match TRBD1. This CDR3 contains 14 residues. V trimming: 5 bases; J trimming: 6 bases; junction bases outside the gene matches: 6. The germline CDR1 and CDR2 sequences are SEHNR and FQNEAQ (reference sequence).

There are a few counts of this clone. This rearrangement joins TRBV28 to TRBJ1-1, with unresolved D. Germline V gene lookup returns CDR1 MDHEN and CDR2 SYDVKM. The CDR3 runs 14 residues. V shed 3 bases and J shed 1 base, with 9 bases lying between them. The CDR3 reads CASSFYLGNTEAFF. The CDR3 DNA reads TGTGCCAGCAGTTTCTACCTCGGGAACACTGAAGCTTTCTTT.

This chain connects TRBV24-1 to TRBJ2-2; D unclear. Germline CDR1 and CDR2: KGHDR and SFDVKD. The CDR3 length is 11 residues. V gave up 7 bases and J gave up 8 bases, with 7 bases separating them. CDR3: CATSSVGELFF. CDR3 in DNA: TGTGCCACCAGCTCTGTGGGGGAGCTGTTTTTT.

This clone has more than one count but fewer than ten. The genes are TRBV14 and TRBJ2-5; the D gene is possibly TRBD1 (5 bases). CDR1 is SGHDN and CDR2 is FVKESK in the germline V gene. There are 14 residues in the CDR3. V lost 1 base and J lost 4, with 10 bases in between. CDR3 nucleotide sequence: TGTGCCAGCAGCCAAGCCGTAGGGGCAGAGACCCAGTACTTC. It is translated as CASSQAVGAETQYF.

The chain joins TRBV21-1 to TRBJ1-4; the table's D call, TRBD1, has no DNA check behind it. TRBV21-1 has pseudogene status. This CDR3 is built from 17 residues. The CDR3 DNA is TGTGCCAGCAGCAAAAGCAGACAGGGCGCAACTAATGAAAAACTGTTTTTT. This translates into CASSKSRQGATNEKLFF.

The V and J genes are TRBV27 and TRBJ2-3; the match to TRBD2 covers 7 bases. The J segment lost 0 bases and the V segment lost 5 bases, leaving 5 bases of the junction unmatched. This CDR3 region has 15 residues. Germline V gene data show CDR1 as MNHEY and CDR2 as SMNVEV (reference sequence). CDR3 sequence: CASSEAGTSTDTQYF. Written as DNA, the CDR3 is TGTGCCAGCAGTGAAGCGGGGACTAGCACAGATACGCAGTATTTT.